A selection of T cell receptor beta chains follows, all from one sample in a study of vaccination and CD4 T cells after COVID-19. TCRdb used MiXCR to reprocess the PCR reads, holding one entry per CDR3 protein. This sample has about 19,000 distinct CDR3 sequences, with about 50% found just once. No antigen has been assigned to these receptors. Source: CD4+ T cells from blood, cultured in vitro, taken before SARS-CoV-2 vaccination. The receptors shown here come from a human donor who had recovered from COVID-19. The CDR3 runs from the conserved cysteine through the conserved F or W. The D gene is left open where the match is weak. Part of the rows lack a size; the others show once, few, many or a class for expanded clones.

V,D,size,J,CDR3,DNA
TRBV20-1,-,-,TRBJ1-1,CSARAIQYEYQGNGNTEAFF,TGCAGTGCTAGGGCCATACAATACGAATACCAGGGTAATGGGAACACTGAAGCTTTCTTT
TRBV6-2/TRBV6-3,-,-,TRBJ1-1,CASWRETEAFF,TGTGCCAGCTGGCGGGAGACTGAAGCTTTCTTT
TRBV12-3/TRBV12-4,-,-,TRBJ2-1,CASSLSSGNNEQFF,TGTGCCAGCAGTTTAAGTAGCGGAAACAATGAGCAGTTCTTC
TRBV6-1,-,-,TRBJ2-3,CASSKRTEPGDTQYF,TGTGCCAGCAGCAAGCGCACGGAACCGGGGGATACGCAGTATTTT
TRBV20-1,TRBD1,-,TRBJ1-5,CSARDQQGYQPQHF,TGCAGTGCTAGAGATCAACAGGGGTACCAGCCCCAGCATTTT
TRBV6-1,TRBD1,few,TRBJ1-1,CASSGTGGRTEAFF,TGTGCCAGCAGTGGGACAGGGGGCCGGACTGAAGCTTTCTTT
TRBV11-3,TRBD2,-,TRBJ2-2,CASSLAAGGMAGELFF,TGTGCCAGCAGCTTAGCAGCGGGAGGGATGGCCGGGGAGCTGTTTTTT
TRBV19,-,once,TRBJ1-5,CASSTTGGGQPQHF,TGTGCCAGTAGTACCACCGGGGGGGGCCAGCCCCAGCATTTT
TRBV7-3,TRBD1,-,TRBJ2-5,CASSLRDRPQETQYF,TGTGCCAGCAGCTTGAGGGACAGGCCCCAAGAGACCCAGTACTTC
TRBV6-1,-,-,TRBJ1-1,CASSENLANTEAFF,TGTGCCAGCAGTGAAAACCTTGCGAACACTGAAGCTTTCTTT
TRBV19,-,-,TRBJ2-7,CASSRVAVKVGVSSYEQYF,TGTGCCAGTAGTAGAGTGGCCGTCAAGGTGGGGGTCAGCTCCTACGAGCAGTACTTC
TRBV27,-,-,TRBJ1-6,CASHNGGSNSPLHF,TGTGCCAGTCACAACGGGGGGTCCAATTCACCCCTCCACTTT
TRBV24-1,-,-,TRBJ1-5,CATSDSDGLEPQHF,TGTGCCACCAGTGACTCGGACGGGTTGGAGCCCCAGCATTTT
TRBV2,-,-,TRBJ1-2,CASTKAGVGEGYTF,TGTGCCAGCACGAAGGCAGGGGTGGGGGAAGGCTACACCTTC
TRBV19,TRBD2,-,TRBJ2-3,CASSMGSGGIDTQYF,TGTGCCAGTAGTATGGGTAGCGGGGGAATAGATACGCAGTATTTT